One TCR beta chain is described in this entry. Clones were sequenced by immunoSEQ multiplex PCR, and TCRdb holds only the in-frame ones, with some missing. This table holds approximately 100,000 clones, around 88% found once. The sample belongs to a study of control samples from healthy donors and cancer patients. This TCR derives from a woman aged 45 to 65 in good health. Sequenced sample: blood.

The CDR3 DNA sequence: TGTGCCCCCCGGGTAGGCGGGACCCACAATGAGCAGTTCTTC. The encoded protein is CAPRVGGTHNEQFF. This rearrangement joins TRBV24-1 to TRBJ2-1, with TRBD2 as a possible D gene (6 bases). CDR3 length: 14 amino acids. The V and J ends lost 12 bases and 5 bases respectively, with 19 bases between them. In germline, CDR1 is KGHDR, CDR2 SFDVKD.